Listed here are 15 T cell receptor beta chains from one sample, sequenced in a study of Ad26.COV2.S vaccination and SARS-CoV-2 variants. Treatment denoted: roughly 19 received Ad26.COV2.S at low or high dose, single or two shots; 5 received placebo; per-sample allocation not given. All samples were drawn on day 63, counting from the first vaccine or placebo injection. The table came from immunoSEQ multiplex PCR; TCRdb's copy has only in-frame clones and leaves some out. The sample yields 440,000 or so clones, 89% seen once. The sample consisted of peripheral blood, taken in a trial of Ad26.COV2.S vaccine versus placebo. These receptors were taken from a person aged 18-65 years who received the Ad26.COV2.S COVID-19 vaccine or a placebo.

This clone was seen once. V is TRBV18 and J is TRBJ2-5; D call uncertain. Germline CDR1 is KGHSH and CDR2 is LQKENI. V was cut by 3 bases and J by 4 bases, with 12 bases left in between. This CDR3 is 14 amino acids long. Here the CDR3 DNA reads TGTGCCAGCTCACCCCCTGGGCAGATAGAGACCCAGTACTTC. The encoded protein is CASSPPGQIETQYF.

Turning to this clone: Other DNA sequences in this sample translate to the same CDR3. The chain has TRBV27 and TRBJ2-7; 8 bases match TRBD1. The CDR3 runs 15 residues. In germline, CDR1 is MNHEY, CDR2 SMNVEV (reference sequence). V lost 0 bases, J lost 2 bases, and 3 bases stayed unmatched. CDR3 sequence: CASSLSGQGTYEQYF. CDR3 coding DNA: TGTGCCAGCAGTTTATCAGGACAGGGTACCTACGAGCAGTACTTC.

CDR3 sequence reads: CASSLTGASGLSGYTF. DNA for the CDR3: TGTGCCAGCAGCTTAACGGGGGCCTCGGGGTTGAGTGGCTACACCTTC. The chain joins TRBV7-3 to TRBJ1-2, with D possibly TRBD1 on 6 matching bases. This CDR3 has 16 residues. Germline V gene data show CDR1 as SGHTA and CDR2 as FQGTGA. With 0 bases removed from V and 7 bases from J, the gap between germline ends came to 18 bases.

The chain couples TRBV10-3 to TRBJ2-7, with a tentative D call TRBD1 (6 bases). The length of the CDR3 is 12 residues. Trimming took off 11 bases at V and 5 bases at J, with 16 bases between the two ends. Per the germline V gene, CDR1 is ENHRY and CDR2 is SYGVKD. CDR3 amino acids: CAASGVKDEQYF. In DNA, the CDR3 is TGTGCCGCCTCAGGGGTGAAGGACGAGCAGTACTTC.

The rearrangement uses TRBV5-1 and TRBJ2-1; 9 bases line up with TRBD2. The germline V gene encodes CDR1 SGHRS and CDR2 YFSETQ. V lost 2 bases to trimming and J lost 1 base; unmatched junction nucleotides: 4. CDR3 length: 16 residues. The chain's CDR3 is CASSFSGGSSYNEQFF. CDR3 DNA: TGCGCCAGCAGCTTTAGCGGGGGCTCATCCTACAATGAGCAGTTCTTC.

The gene calls are TRBV25-1 and TRBJ1-4; D unresolved. In germline, CDR1 is MGHDK, CDR2 SYGVNS. CDR3 length: 15 residues. Trimming cost V 3 bases and J 5 bases, with 13 bases left between them. The CDR3 nucleotides are TGTGCCAGCAGTGACAGGATTGGGTTGAATGAAAAACTGTTTTTT. Protein: CASSDRIGLNEKLFF.

The genes are TRBV2 and TRBJ2-2, with 10 bases lining up with TRBD1. The junction had 4 bases not matched to a gene; V was cut back by 6 bases and J by 3 bases. Germline V CDR1 and CDR2: SNHLY, FYNNEI. CDR3 length: 15 amino acids. The CDR3: CASRVDRGYTGELFF. The CDR3 DNA sequence: TGTGCCAGCAGGGTGGACAGGGGGTACACCGGGGAGCTGTTTTTT.

This rearrangement joins TRBV4-1 to TRBJ1-5; no definite D call. With 3 bases removed from V and 5 bases from J, the gap between germline ends came to 8 bases. The germline V gene has CDR1 MGHRA and CDR2 YSYEKL. This CDR3 has 13 residues. The CDR3 DNA sequence: TGCGCCAGCAGCCACGCACCACATCAGCCCCAGCATTTT. Its protein product is CASSHAPHQPQHF.

The genes are TRBV5-1 and TRBJ1-4; no definite D call. The germline V and J ends were trimmed by 0 bases and 6 bases, with 15 bases remaining between them. Germline V gene lookup returns CDR1 SGHRS and CDR2 YFSETQ. CDR3 length: 16 residues. CDR3 residues: CASSLAPTDYDEKLFF. The CDR3 region has the DNA TGCGCCAGCAGCTTGGCCCCAACAGATTATGATGAAAAACTGTTTTTT.

The gene calls are TRBV7-2 and TRBJ2-6; 7 bases agree with TRBD1. Germline V lookup: CDR1 SGHTA, CDR2 FQGNSA. There are 19 residues in the CDR3. J gave up 2 bases and V 7 bases, and 17 bases lay outside the gene matches. CDR3 coding DNA: TGTGCCAGCACCGATGTCGGGACAGTCCACCCCCCTGGGGCCAACGTCCTGACTTTC. This gives the protein CASTDVGTVHPPGANVLTF.

V usage is TRBV18 and J usage is TRBJ2-2; TRBD2 matches 7 bases. In germline, CDR1 is KGHSH, CDR2 LQKENI. V gave up 3 bases and J gave up 2 bases; unmatched junction bases: 6. The CDR3 runs to 16 residues. CDR3 in DNA: TGTGCCAGCTCACCTTGGGGAGGGCGAAACACCGGGGAGCTGTTTTTT. The encoded protein is CASSPWGGRNTGELFF.

V and J are TRBV7-2 and TRBJ1-5, with D possibly matching TRBD1 (5 bases). Germline values: CDR1 SGHTA, CDR2 FQGNSA. Trimming removed 1 base at V and 6 bases at J, with 13 bases between. This CDR3 is 15 amino acids long. This CDR3 reads CASSLVGGFGQPQHF. The DNA for the CDR3 is TGTGCCAGCAGCTTAGTGGGGGGGTTCGGTCAGCCCCAGCATTTT.

The count of this clone is one. The rearrangement links TRBV19 to TRBJ1-3; D is ambiguous. This CDR3 contains 14 residues. The germline gives CDR1 LNHDA, CDR2 SQIVND (reference sequence). Trimming took off 4 bases at V and 0 bases at J, with 7 bases between the two ends. The CDR3 region is CASSRFDSGNTIYF. As DNA, the CDR3 is TGTGCCAGTAGTAGGTTCGACTCTGGAAACACCATATATTTT. Looking up the rest from reference TRBV19 and TRBJ1-3 gives the full variable domain: DGGITQSPKYLFRKEGQNVTLSCEQNLNHDAMYWYRQDPGQGLRLIYYSQIVNDFQKGDIAEGYSVSREKKESFPLTVTSAQKNPTAFYLCASSRFDSGNTIYFGEGSWLTVV.

The chain carries TRBV27 and TRBJ1-2; perhaps TRBD1 as D (6 bases). V was clipped by 6 bases and J by 8 bases, with 22 bases between them. Germline V gene lookup returns CDR1 MNHEY and CDR2 SMNVEV (reference sequence). This CDR3 has 15 amino acids. The CDR3: CASSSRQVPIHGYTF. The CDR3 DNA sequence: TGTGCCAGCAGCTCTAGACAGGTCCCCATTCACGGCTACACCTTC.

The chain has TRBV28 and TRBJ2-1, with 13 bases lining up with TRBD2. Germline values: CDR1 MDHEN, CDR2 SYDVKM. The junction had 8 bases not matched to a gene; V was cut back by 3 bases and J by 9 bases. The CDR3 is 16 residues long. Here the CDR3 reads CASSLGGTSGKVEQFF. CDR3 nucleotides: TGTGCCAGCAGTTTGGGTGGGACTAGCGGGAAGGTTGAGCAGTTCTTC.